The clone carrying this TCR beta chain has ten or more counts. The antigen remains unidentified. The sample originates from a study of T cells in Graves' hyperthyroidism and ophthalmopathy. Amplification targeted TCR beta CDR3 regions from RNA transcripts. The HTBI primer set served for first-round RT-PCR of the TCR CDR3. TCRdb called the multiplex PCR reads again in MiXCR, with one record for every CDR3 protein. The sample includes more than 450,000 distinct CDR3 sequences, 11% to 15% seen only once; the top ten take 14%. Broader study findings: The model's output predicted ophthalmopathy at a median of roughly seven months prior to onset.

The CDR3 consists of 15 residues. Trimming took 2 bases from V and 4 from J, leaving 12 bases between them. Germline CDR1 is ENHRY and CDR2 is SYGVKD. Thyroid ultrasound, orbital computed tomography, clinical symptoms, and serum thyroxine and TRAb underpinned diagnoses. The genes are TRBV10-3 and TRBJ2-4; D call uncertain. This receptor was taken from a middle-aged woman with Graves' hyperthyroidism. Sequencing input: blood. CDR3 loop: CAISEASPRKNIQYF. In nucleotides, the CDR3 is TGTGCCATCAGTGAGGCCAGCCCTCGTAAAAACATTCAGTACTTC.